The clone carrying this TCR beta chain was observed a few times. Its antigen remains unknown. The donors were healthy bone marrow donors. This record comes from a study of cytomegalovirus exposure and HLA in healthy donors. The CDR3 spans 18 residues. Germline CDR1 is MRHNA and CDR2 is SNTAGT. V gave up 4 bases and J gave up 2 bases, with 20 bases separating them. Study outcomes and limitations: Specific recognition of CMV antigens was confirmed in vitro for a few chains (all CMV-associated). Donors were assumed by presence/absence analyses to have roughly uniform sequencing depth.

PCR amplification relied on 60 Vbeta primers (plus 13 Jbeta primers). Here immunoSEQ multiplex PCR was the method, and the copy in TCRdb shows in-frame clones only, minus some. Of about 120,000 clones in the sample, roughly 80% were seen once. V usage is TRBV6-4 and J usage is TRBJ2-2; possible D gene TRBD2, 5 bases. The receptor's source is a man aged 30 to 45 in good health and CMV-seropositive. Sequencing input: PBMCs. The CDR3 DNA reads as TGTGCCAGCAGTGGGAACGGAGGACCCGGATCCAACACCGGGGAGCTGTTTTTT. Translating it yields CASSGNGGPGSNTGELFF.